A selection of T cell receptor beta chains follows, all from one sample in a study of blood T cell repertoires in COVID-19. Assay used: immunoSEQ multiplex PCR; TCRdb lists only in-frame clones, some missing. The table has approximately 150,000 clones, around four fifths seen once. The specimen was peripheral blood. The receptors come from a human donor in a cohort sampled during active COVID-19. The CDR3 runs from the conserved cysteine through the conserved F or W. The D gene is left open where the match is weak. Size tells how often a clone was seen (once, few, many) or the class of an expanded clone, and some rows leave it out.

d_call	v_call	clone_size	j_call	cdr3_nt	cdr3_aa
-	TRBV6-5	-	TRBJ2-1	TGTGCCAGCAGATCAACCGAGGCCAATGAGCAGTTCTTC	CASRSTEANEQFF
TRBD1	TRBV24-1	once	TRBJ2-4	TGTGCCACCTCTGGGGACAGAAGCAAAAACATTCAGTACTTC	CATSGDRSKNIQYF
-	TRBV14	-	TRBJ1-4	TGTGCCAGCAGCCAAGATCCGCGGGGGACGGGAACTAATGAAAAACTGTTTTTT	CASSQDPRGTGTNEKLFF
TRBD2	TRBV4-2	-	TRBJ2-3	TGTGCCAGCAGCGACGCCTCGAGCGGGGGTCCCACAGATACGCAGTATTTT	CASSDASSGGPTDTQYF
-	TRBV10-3	-	TRBJ1-5	TGTGCCATCAGTGACCGTTACAATCAGCCCCAGCATTTT	CAISDRYNQPQHF
TRBD2	TRBV30	-	TRBJ2-3	TGTGCCCGTGGAACTAGCGGGAGTTCAGGCACAGATACGCAGTATTTT	CARGTSGSSGTDTQYF
TRBD1	TRBV5-4	-	TRBJ1-2	TGTGCCAGCAGCTTGGCCCCCCGGACAGGGGGCGCCAGGGATGGCTACACCTTC	CASSLAPRTGGARDGYTF
-	TRBV4-2	-	TRBJ2-1	TGTGCCAGCAGCCAAGCCCTAGGTCAGGGATTGAATGAGCAGTTCTTC	CASSQALGQGLNEQFF
-	TRBV11-2	-	TRBJ2-1	TGTGCCAGCAGCGGTCTGGGAGGAACCAATGAGCAGTTCTTC	CASSGLGGTNEQFF
-	TRBV29-1	-	TRBJ1-1	TGCAGCGTACGTACGAGGGACACTGAAGCTTTCTTT	CSVRTRDTEAFF
TRBD1	TRBV18	-	TRBJ2-6	TGTGCCAGCTCACCACCGGGACAGCCCACACCTGGGGCCAACGTCCTGACTTTC	CASSPPGQPTPGANVLTF
TRBD1	TRBV9	-	TRBJ1-6	TGTGCCAGCAGCCCCACCGACAGGGATTATTCACCCCTCCACTTT	CASSPTDRDYSPLHF
TRBD1	TRBV27	-	TRBJ1-2	TGTGCCAGCAGTTTGACAGGGACTTCTAACTATGGCTACACCTTC	CASSLTGTSNYGYTF
TRBD2	TRBV5-1	-	TRBJ2-1	TGCGCCAGCAGCCCAGGACTAGCGGGGGGTATGTACAATGAGCAGTTCTTC	CASSPGLAGGMYNEQFF
TRBD2	TRBV27	-	TRBJ2-3	TGTGCCAGCAGTTTAGGGCGACTAGCGAAAGGTGGGGCCACAGATACGCAGTATTTT	CASSLGRLAKGGATDTQYF
TRBD2	TRBV27	few	TRBJ2-1	TGTGCCAGCAGTTCACCGGGACTAGCGGGCTCCTACAATGAGCAGTTCTTC	CASSSPGLAGSYNEQFF
TRBD1	TRBV3-1/TRBV3-2	-	TRBJ1-1	TGTGCCAGCAGACAAAGGGGACAGGGGGGTGAAGCTTTCTTT	CASRQRGQGGEAFF
TRBD2	TRBV6-2/TRBV6-3	-	TRBJ2-1	TGTGCCAGCAGTTATGGGTGGCTAGCGGGTTCCAATGAGCAGTTCTTC	CASSYGWLAGSNEQFF
-	TRBV28	-	TRBJ1-2	TGTGCCAGCAGTCCCCTACCCGGTCCCGAGATCGGGTCCTATGGCTACACCTTC	CASSPLPGPEIGSYGYTF
TRBD2	TRBV3-1/TRBV3-2	-	TRBJ2-5	TGTGCCAGCAGCCAAGCGACGCCGGGACTAGCGGCGCGTGAGTGGGAGACCCAGTACTTC	CASSQATPGLAAREWETQYF
-	TRBV28	-	TRBJ1-3	TGTGCCAGCAGAGCTGGACAAGCCTCTGGAAACACCATATATTTT	CASRAGQASGNTIYF
-	TRBV9	-	TRBJ1-4	TGTGCCAGCAGCCCCACTCCCGGACTTGAAAAACTGTTTTTT	CASSPTPGLEKLFF
TRBD2	TRBV2	-	TRBJ2-5	TGTGCCAGCAGTGAAACTAGCGGGGGGCCCTATGGGGAGACCCAGTACTTC	CASSETSGGPYGETQYF
-	TRBV10-3	once	TRBJ2-5	TGTGCCATCAAACAGGGGGGGGACCAAGAGACCCAGTACTTC	CAIKQGGDQETQYF
-	TRBV19	-	TRBJ2-1	TGTGCCAGTAGTCCGGGGAGGAATGAGCAGTTCTTC	CASSPGRNEQFF
TRBD2	TRBV5-1	-	TRBJ2-6	TGCGCCAGCAGGCCCAATAGCGGGGGGGTCGCTGGGGCCAACGTCCTGACTTTC	CASRPNSGGVAGANVLTF
TRBD1	TRBV28	-	TRBJ1-6	TGTGCCAGCAGTTTTCTTGGCGGGACAGGGTATTCACCCCTCCACTTT	CASSFLGGTGYSPLHF
TRBD1	TRBV7-6	-	TRBJ1-1	TGTGCCAGCAGCCACGGACAGGGGGCTGAAGCTTTCTTT	CASSHGQGAEAFF
TRBD1	TRBV4-2	-	TRBJ1-5	TGTGCCAGCAGCCGGAGTGACAGGGGCAATCAGCCCCAGCATTTT	CASSRSDRGNQPQHF
TRBD1	TRBV7-2	-	TRBJ2-7	TGTGCCAGCAGCGTTTCTACAGGGGAATTTGACTACGAGCAGTACTTC	CASSVSTGEFDYEQYF
-	TRBV5-1	-	TRBJ1-5	TGCGCCAGCAGCTTGGCCGGGGATCAGCCCCAGCATTTT	CASSLAGDQPQHF
-	TRBV6-5	once	TRBJ1-5	TGTGCCACGGCGGGGCAGGGAGTTCAGCCCCAGCATTTT	CATAGQGVQPQHF